This record concerns one T cell receptor (beta chain) sequence. Produced via immunoSEQ multiplex PCR; TCRdb's table is partial and in-frame only. The sample carries some 80,000 clones, around 89% recorded once. This specimen comes from a study of T cell changes during pregnancy in multiple sclerosis. V gave up 4 bases and J gave up 2 bases; unmatched junction bases: 6. The CDR3 totals 14 residues. The germline V gene has CDR1 GTSNPN and CDR2 SVGIG (reference sequence). The input for sequencing was peripheral blood, taken in the first trimester of pregnancy. J is TRBJ1-2 and V is TRBV30, with TRBD1 matching over 8 bases. The clonotype comes from a female donor in good health, enrolled as a control in a pregnancy study. The CDR3 DNA sequence: TGTGCCTGGACCAGGGGGCGGCCGAACTATGGCTACACCTTC. This codes for CAWTRGRPNYGYTF.